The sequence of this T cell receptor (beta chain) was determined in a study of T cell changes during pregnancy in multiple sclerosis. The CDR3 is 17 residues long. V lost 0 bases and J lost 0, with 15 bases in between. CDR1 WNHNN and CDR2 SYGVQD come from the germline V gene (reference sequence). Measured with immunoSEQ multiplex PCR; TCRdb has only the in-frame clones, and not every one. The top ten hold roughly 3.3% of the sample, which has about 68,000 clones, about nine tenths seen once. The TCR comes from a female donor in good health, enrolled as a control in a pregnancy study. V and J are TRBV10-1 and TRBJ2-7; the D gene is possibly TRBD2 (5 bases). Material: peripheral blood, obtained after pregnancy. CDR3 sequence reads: CASSESKDLRSSYEQYF. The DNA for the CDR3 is TGCGCCAGCAGTGAGTCTAAGGACTTAAGGAGCTCCTACGAGCAGTACTTC.